This T cell receptor (beta chain) originates from a study of Graves' ophthalmopathy and Graves' hyperthyroidism. Whole-study results and caveats: The majority of expanded thyroid clonotypes above 0.001 frequency also occurred in blood. Sensitivity reached nearly 71% and specificity approximately 72% when the model predicted ophthalmopathy progression.

A note on this clonotype: Its specificity is not known.

Investigators amplified TCR beta CDR3 regions from RNA transcripts. A first-round RT-PCR used HTBI primers, followed by a second-round multiplex PCR. A single record per CDR3 protein comes from TCRdb applying MiXCR to the multiplex PCR reads. The sample carries 650,000 to 800,000 distinct CDR3 sequences, about 41% recorded once. CAS ≥3, NOSPECS ≥4, moderate-to-severe activity and duration under 3 months marked donors with ophthalmopathy. Out of about 10 ml of fresh peripheral blood, PBMCs were obtained. The receptor comes from an adult man with Graves' ophthalmopathy. The sequenced material came from peripheral blood.

The CDR3 loop reads CASSSGQGAYTEAFF. In nucleotides, the CDR3 is TGTGCCAGCAGCTCCGGACAGGGGGCTTACACTGAAGCTTTCTTT. The chain is built from TRBV7-9 and TRBJ1-1; 11 bases match TRBD1. Germline V lookup: CDR1 SEHNR, CDR2 FQNEAQ (reference sequence). The CDR3 extends over 15 amino acids. Losses at the gene ends were 4 bases for V and 3 bases for J; bases not matched to a gene: 4.